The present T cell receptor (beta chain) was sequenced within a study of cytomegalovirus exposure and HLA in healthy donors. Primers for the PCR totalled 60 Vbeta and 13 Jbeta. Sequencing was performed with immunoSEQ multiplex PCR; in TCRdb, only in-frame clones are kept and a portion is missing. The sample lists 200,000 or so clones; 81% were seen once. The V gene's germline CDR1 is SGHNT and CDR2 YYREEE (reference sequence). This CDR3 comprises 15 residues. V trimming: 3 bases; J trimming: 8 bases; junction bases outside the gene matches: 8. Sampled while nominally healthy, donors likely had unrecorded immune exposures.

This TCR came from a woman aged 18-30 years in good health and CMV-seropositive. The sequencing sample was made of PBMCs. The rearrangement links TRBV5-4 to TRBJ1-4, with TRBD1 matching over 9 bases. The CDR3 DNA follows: TGTGCCAGCAGCTCCTTGGGACAGGGAGGAGAAAAACTGTTTTTT. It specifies CASSSLGQGGEKLFF.